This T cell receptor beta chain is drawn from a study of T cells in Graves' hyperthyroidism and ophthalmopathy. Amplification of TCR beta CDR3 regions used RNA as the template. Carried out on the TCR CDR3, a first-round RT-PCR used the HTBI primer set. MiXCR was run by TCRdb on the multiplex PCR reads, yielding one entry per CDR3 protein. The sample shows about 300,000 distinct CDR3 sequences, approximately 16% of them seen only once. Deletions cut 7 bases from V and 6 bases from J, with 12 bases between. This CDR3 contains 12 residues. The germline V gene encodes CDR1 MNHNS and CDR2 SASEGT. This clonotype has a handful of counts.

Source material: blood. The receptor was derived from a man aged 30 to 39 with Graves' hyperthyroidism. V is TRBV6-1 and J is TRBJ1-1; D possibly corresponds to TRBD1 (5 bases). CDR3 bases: TGTGCCAGCACCGGTGGGACGCCTGAAGCTTTCTTT. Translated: CASTGGTPEAFF.